The present T cell receptor beta chain was sequenced within a study of blood T cell repertoires in COVID-19. Study-wide context: Donors in the United States, Italy and Spain gave samples during acute or convalescent COVID-19. From T cells, B-cell-depleted T cells, or PBMCs came the material, which was cDNA or gDNA.

In this sample, this clone turned up once. The germline gives CDR1 SEHNR, CDR2 FQNEAQ (reference sequence). V was pared by 1 base and J by 0 bases, with 3 bases of the junction left unmatched. This CDR3 contains 15 residues. The authors' processing: For nucleated cells, counts were estimated from reference gene primer amplification. Profiled with immunoSEQ multiplex PCR; TCRdb holds only in-frame clones, not every one. V and J calls plus clone size are reproduced from that table; the DNA served to infer D and trimming. This table has 130,000 to 150,000 clones, around 87% appearing once. The TCR sequence derives from a woman in her forties with acute or convalescent COVID-19. Source material: peripheral blood. The rearrangement uses TRBV7-9 and TRBJ2-7; 7 bases align to TRBD1. This chain's CDR3 is CASSLVQGLSYEQYF. DNA of the CDR3: TGTGCCAGCAGCTTAGTACAGGGGCTCTCCTACGAGCAGTACTTC.